This TCR beta chain emerged from a study of T cell repertoires in ileal Crohn's disease. The assay was immunoSEQ multiplex PCR, and TCRdb's table has in-frame clones only and misses some. The table includes fewer than 5,500 clones, 80% to 85% detected once. The CDR3 totals 12 residues. The trim removed 2 bases at V and 5 bases at J, leaving 3 bases unmatched. Germline CDR1 is GTSNPN and CDR2 is SVGIG (reference sequence). The chain combines TRBV30 with TRBJ2-7; 7 bases match TRBD1. This TCR was recovered from an adult with Crohn's disease. Material for sequencing was ileal tissue. As DNA, the CDR3 is TGTGCCTGGAGTCCGACAGGGAACGAGCAGTACTTC. Encoded protein: CAWSPTGNEQYF.